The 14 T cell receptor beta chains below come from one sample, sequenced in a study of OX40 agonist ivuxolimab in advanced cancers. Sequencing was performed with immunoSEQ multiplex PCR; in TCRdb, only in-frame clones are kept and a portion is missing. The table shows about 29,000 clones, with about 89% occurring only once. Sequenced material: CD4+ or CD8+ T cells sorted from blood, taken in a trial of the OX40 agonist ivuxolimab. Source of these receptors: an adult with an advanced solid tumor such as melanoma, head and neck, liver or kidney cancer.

The CDR3 DNA reads as TGTGCCAGCAGCTTAGCAGCGGGGGGCCACTCCTACAATGAGCAGTTCTTC. Translation: CASSLAAGGHSYNEQFF. The chain carries TRBV7-6 and TRBJ2-1, with 9 bases fitting TRBD2. CDR1 SGHVS and CDR2 FNYEAQ come from the germline V gene. V lost 0 bases and J lost 0; bases outside the gene matches: 3. The CDR3 covers 17 residues.

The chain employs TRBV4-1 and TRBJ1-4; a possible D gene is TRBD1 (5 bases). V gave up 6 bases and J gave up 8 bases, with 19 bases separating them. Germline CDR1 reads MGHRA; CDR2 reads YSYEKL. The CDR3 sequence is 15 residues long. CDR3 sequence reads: CASSPWDRSREKLFF. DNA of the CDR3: TGCGCCAGCAGTCCCTGGGACCGCTCAAGGGAAAAACTGTTTTTT.

CDR3 in amino acids: CASSRWTGVNYEQYF. For the CDR3, the DNA is TGTGCCAGCAGCCGTTGGACAGGGGTCAATTACGAGCAGTACTTC. The chain joins TRBV11-2 to TRBJ2-7, with 9 bases matching TRBD1. The CDR3 is made up of 15 amino acids. V was clipped by 5 bases and J by 4 bases; unmatched bases: 9. Looked up from germline, CDR1 is SGHAT and CDR2 is FQNNGV.

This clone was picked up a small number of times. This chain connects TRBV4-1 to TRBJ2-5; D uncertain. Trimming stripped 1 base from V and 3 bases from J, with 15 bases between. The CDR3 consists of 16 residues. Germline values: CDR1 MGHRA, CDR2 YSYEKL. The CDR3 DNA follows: TGCGCCAGCAGCCAAGTCGTCACCGCCCTGAAAGAGACCCAGTACTTC. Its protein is CASSQVVTALKETQYF.

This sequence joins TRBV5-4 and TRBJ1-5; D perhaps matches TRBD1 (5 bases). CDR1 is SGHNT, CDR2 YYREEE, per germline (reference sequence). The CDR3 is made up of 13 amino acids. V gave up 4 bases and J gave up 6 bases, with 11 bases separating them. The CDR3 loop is CASSPAGGQPQHF. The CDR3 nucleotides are TGTGCCAGCAGCCCGGCCGGGGGTCAGCCCCAGCATTTT.

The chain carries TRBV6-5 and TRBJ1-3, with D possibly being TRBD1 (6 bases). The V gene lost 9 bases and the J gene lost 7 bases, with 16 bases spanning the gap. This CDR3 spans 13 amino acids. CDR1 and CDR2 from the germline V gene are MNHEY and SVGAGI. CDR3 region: CASSTGFTNTIYF. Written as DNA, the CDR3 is TGTGCCAGTTCTACAGGGTTTACGAACACCATATATTTT.

The CDR3 coding sequence is TGTGCCAGCAGTTACTCTGGGGGGAACACTGAAGCTTTCTTT. It specifies CASSYSGGNTEAFF. V gene TRBV6-6 combines with J gene TRBJ1-1; tentative D call: TRBD1 (5 bases). Per the germline V gene, CDR1 is MNHNY and CDR2 is SVGAGI (reference sequence). The CDR3 has 14 amino acids. Trimming took 0 bases from V and 1 from J, leaving 6 bases between them.

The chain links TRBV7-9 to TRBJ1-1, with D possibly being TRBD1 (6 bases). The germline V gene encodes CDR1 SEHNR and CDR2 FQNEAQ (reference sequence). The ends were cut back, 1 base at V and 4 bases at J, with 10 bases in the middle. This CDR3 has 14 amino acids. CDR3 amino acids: CASSLVGGGTEAFF. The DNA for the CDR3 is TGTGCCAGCAGCTTAGTTGGAGGGGGCACTGAAGCTTTCTTT.

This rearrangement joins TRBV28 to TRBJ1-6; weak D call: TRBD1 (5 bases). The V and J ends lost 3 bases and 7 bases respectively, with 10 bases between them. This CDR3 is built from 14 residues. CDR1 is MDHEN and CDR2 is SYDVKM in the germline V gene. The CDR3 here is CASSFGGENSPLHF. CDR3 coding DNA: TGTGCCAGCAGTTTCGGGGGGGAGAATTCACCCCTCCACTTT.

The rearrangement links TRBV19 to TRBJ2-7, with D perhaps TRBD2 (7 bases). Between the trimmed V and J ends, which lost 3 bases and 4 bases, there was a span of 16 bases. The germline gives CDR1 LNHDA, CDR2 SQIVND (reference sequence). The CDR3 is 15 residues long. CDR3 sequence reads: CASSIYGGGRYEQYF. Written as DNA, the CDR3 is TGTGCCAGTAGTATCTATGGGGGGGGCAGATACGAGCAGTACTTC.

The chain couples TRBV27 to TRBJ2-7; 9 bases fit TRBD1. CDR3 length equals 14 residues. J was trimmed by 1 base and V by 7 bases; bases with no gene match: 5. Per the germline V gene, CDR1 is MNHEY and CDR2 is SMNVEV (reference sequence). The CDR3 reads CASTLTGGSYEQYF. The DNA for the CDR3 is TGTGCCAGCACCCTGACAGGGGGGTCCTACGAGCAGTACTTC.

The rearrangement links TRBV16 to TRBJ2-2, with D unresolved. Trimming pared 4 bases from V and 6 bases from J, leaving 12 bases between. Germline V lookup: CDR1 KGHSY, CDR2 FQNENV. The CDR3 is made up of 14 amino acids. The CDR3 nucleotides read TGTGCCAGCAGCCTGCTAACGGGCCCCGGGGAGCTGTTTTTT. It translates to CASSLLTGPGELFF.

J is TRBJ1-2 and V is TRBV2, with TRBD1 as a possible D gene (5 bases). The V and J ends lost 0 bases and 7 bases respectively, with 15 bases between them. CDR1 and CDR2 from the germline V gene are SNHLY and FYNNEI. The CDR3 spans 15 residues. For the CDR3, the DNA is TGTGCCAGCAGTGAAGCCTCCCAGGCAGGGTTTGGCTACACCTTC. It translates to CASSEASQAGFGYTF. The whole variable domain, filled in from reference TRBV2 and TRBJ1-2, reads EPEVTQTPSHQVTQMGQEVILRCVPISNHLYFYWYRQILGQKVEFLVSFYNNEISEKSEIFDDQFSVERPDGSNFTLKIRSTKLEDSAMYFCASSEASQAGFGYTFGSGTRLTVV.

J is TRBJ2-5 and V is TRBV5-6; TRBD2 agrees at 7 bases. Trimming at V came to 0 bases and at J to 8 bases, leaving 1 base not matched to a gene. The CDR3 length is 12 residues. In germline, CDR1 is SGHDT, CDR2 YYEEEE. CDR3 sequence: CASSLGGGTQYF. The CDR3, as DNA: TGTGCCAGCAGCTTGGGCGGGGGAACCCAGTACTTC.